This paragraph covers one T cell receptor (beta chain) sequence. The data are from a study of Ad26.COV2.S vaccination and SARS-CoV-2 variants. The overall study: Each vaccinee took Ad26.COV2.S intramuscularly, once or twice 56 days apart.

Profiling relied on immunoSEQ multiplex PCR, and the TCRdb table lists in-frame clones only, not all of them. The table has some 480,000 clones, around 90% seen once; the top ten hold about 13%. Noted treatment: around 19 received Ad26.COV2.S at low or high dose, single or two shots; about 5 received placebo; per-sample allocation not given. Sampling happened 63 days after the first vaccine or placebo injection. Expressing Wuhan-strain SARS-CoV-2 spike, an Ad26 vector served as the vaccine. Trimming removed 1 base at V and 2 bases at J, with 11 bases between. This CDR3 has 15 amino acids. Germline lookup yields CDR1 SGHTA and CDR2 FQGNSA.

This rearrangement joins TRBV7-2 to TRBJ1-2, with D hard to call. The sequencing used peripheral blood, collected in a trial of Ad26.COV2.S vaccine versus placebo. This clonotype was obtained from a person between 18 and 65 years old who received the Ad26.COV2.S COVID-19 vaccine or a placebo. In nucleotides, the CDR3 is TGTGCCAGCAGCTTAGGGCGGGGTACGAACTATGGCTACACCTTC. The encoded protein is CASSLGRGTNYGYTF.